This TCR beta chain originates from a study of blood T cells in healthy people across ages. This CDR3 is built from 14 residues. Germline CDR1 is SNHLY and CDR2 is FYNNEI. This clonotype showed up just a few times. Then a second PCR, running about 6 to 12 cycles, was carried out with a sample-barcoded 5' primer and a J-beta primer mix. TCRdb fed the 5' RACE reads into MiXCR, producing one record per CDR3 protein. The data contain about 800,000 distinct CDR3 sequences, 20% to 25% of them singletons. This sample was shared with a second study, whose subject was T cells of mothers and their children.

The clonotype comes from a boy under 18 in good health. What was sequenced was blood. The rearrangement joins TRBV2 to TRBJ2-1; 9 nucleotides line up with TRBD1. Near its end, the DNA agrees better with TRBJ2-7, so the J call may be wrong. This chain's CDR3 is CAGTTDRGVNEQYF. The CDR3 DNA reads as TGTGCCGGCACTACGGACAGGGGTGTGAACGAGCAGTACTTC.